Each of the 32 T cell receptor beta chains below was sequenced from the same sample in a study of blood T cell repertoires in COVID-19. The method was immunoSEQ multiplex PCR; TCRdb's version includes in-frame clones alone and lacks a portion of them. The table has roughly 120,000 clones, roughly 80% seen once; the top ten hold around 6.6%. Sequenced material: peripheral blood. These receptors were obtained from a man in his 70s with acute or convalescent COVID-19.

This rearrangement joins TRBV9 to TRBJ2-3, with 8 bases identical to TRBD1. Germline trimming cut 0 bases from V and 3 bases from J; bases unmatched to any gene: 12. The CDR3 has 18 amino acids. In germline, CDR1 is SGDLS, CDR2 YYNGEE. CDR3: CASSVGVRGRGLTDTQYF. DNA of the CDR3: TGTGCCAGCAGCGTAGGGGTGCGGGGCAGGGGGCTTACAGATACGCAGTATTTT.

This chain connects TRBV7-9 to TRBJ2-7; 7 bases align to TRBD1. CDR1 is SEHNR, CDR2 FQNEAQ, per germline (reference sequence). The CDR3 is 15 amino acids. The trim removed 1 base at V and 0 bases at J, leaving 3 bases unmatched. CDR3 protein: CASSLGGQSSYEQYF. Here the CDR3 DNA reads TGTGCCAGCAGCTTAGGGGGACAGAGCTCCTACGAGCAGTACTTC.

The V and J genes are TRBV6-2 or TRBV6-3 and TRBJ1-2, with D perhaps matching TRBD1 (5 bases). Germline CDR1 is MNHEY and CDR2 is SVGEGT. Trimming stripped 0 bases from V and 10 bases from J, with 12 bases between. This CDR3 contains 13 residues. The CDR3 sequence: CASSYSTGLSYTF. DNA for the CDR3: TGTGCCAGCAGTTACTCGACGGGACTCTCCTACACCTTC.

This clone was seen a handful of times. The CDR3 bases are TGTGCCAGCAGCCAAGCCCCCGGGGGGGCCGACGAGCAGTACTTC. This translates into CASSQAPGGADEQYF. The rearrangement uses TRBV4-2 and TRBJ2-7, with 8 nucleotides matching TRBD2. J lost 5 bases, V lost 1 base, and 7 bases had no gene match. This CDR3 is 15 amino acids long. Germline V CDR1 and CDR2: LGHNA, YNFKEQ.

This chain uses TRBV4-3 with TRBJ1-2; D gene unclear. V was cut by 3 bases and J by 3 bases, with 5 bases left in between. CDR3 length equals 12 residues. Germline values: CDR1 LGHNA, CDR2 YSLEER. The CDR3 loop reads CASSQGYYGYTF. CDR3 nucleotides: TGCGCCAGCAGCCAGGGCTACTATGGCTACACCTTC.

The rearrangement joins TRBV5-1 to TRBJ2-7; 9 bases map to TRBD2. The CDR3 loop spans 15 amino acids. V shed 5 bases, J shed 4 bases, and the junction held 10 bases outside the gene matches. The germline gives CDR1 SGHRS, CDR2 YFSETQ. The CDR3 DNA follows: TGCGCCAGCAGACCGTCGAGCGGGGGGTGGTACGAGCAGTACTTC. Translation: CASRPSSGGWYEQYF.

The rearrangement links TRBV9 to TRBJ1-3; 8 nucleotides line up with TRBD1. Germline CDR1 and CDR2: SGDLS and YYNGEE. Losses at the gene ends were 0 bases for V and 0 bases for J; bases not matched to a gene: 5. The CDR3 contains 17 residues. CDR3 amino acids: CASSVGGQVFSGNTIYF. CDR3 nucleotide sequence: TGTGCCAGCAGCGTAGGGGGACAGGTCTTCTCTGGAAACACCATATATTTT.

This chain links TRBV3-1 (or the pseudogene TRBV3-2) with TRBJ2-1; D gene unclear. Trimming cost V 3 bases and J 4 bases, with 7 bases left between them. The CDR3 is made up of 13 amino acids. Per the germline V gene, CDR1 is LGHDT and CDR2 is YNNKEL (reference sequence). CDR3 DNA: TGTGCCAGCAGCCAGGCTCAGTACAATGAGCAGTTCTTC. Encoded protein: CASSQAQYNEQFF.

The chain links TRBV18 to TRBJ2-7; maybe TRBD1 (6 bases). The germline V gene has CDR1 KGHSH and CDR2 LQKENI. Trimming pared 0 bases from V and 3 bases from J, leaving 9 bases between. The CDR3 sequence is 14 residues long. CDR3 amino acids: CASSPPTRGYEQYF. The CDR3 DNA reads as TGTGCCAGCTCACCACCGACCAGGGGCTACGAGCAGTACTTC.

This chain links TRBV4-1 with TRBJ2-5; tentatively, D is TRBD2 (6 bases). Trimming removed 3 bases from V and 4 bases from J, with 15 bases in between. Germline-derived CDR1 and CDR2 are MGHRA and YSYEKL. The CDR3 spans 15 residues. DNA for the CDR3: TGCGCCAGCAGCCACTCGCCGAGGGAGGCAGAGACCCAGTACTTC. Translating gives CASSHSPREAETQYF.

The CDR3 here is CASSAQPQGVGEKLFF. In DNA form, the CDR3 reads TGTGCCAGCAGCGCTCAACCTCAGGGGGTGGGTGAAAAACTGTTTTTT. V and J are TRBV9 and TRBJ1-4; 7 bases match TRBD1. Germline CDR1 SGDLS, CDR2 YYNGEE. CDR3 length: 16 amino acids. The junction had 12 bases not matched to a gene; V was cut back by 3 bases and J by 7 bases.

The chain employs TRBV18 and TRBJ2-1; 9 positions match TRBD2. The germline CDR1 and CDR2 sequences are KGHSH and LQKENI. This CDR3 has 16 amino acids. V lost 0 bases, J lost 4 bases, and 4 bases stayed unmatched. The chain's CDR3 is CASSPPAGGRYNEQFF. As DNA, the CDR3 is TGTGCCAGCTCACCACCCGCGGGAGGGCGGTACAATGAGCAGTTCTTC.

J is TRBJ1-2 and V is TRBV27; 7 nucleotides agree with TRBD1. The length of the CDR3 is 14 residues. Germline lookup yields CDR1 MNHEY and CDR2 SMNVEV (reference sequence). V shed 4 bases and J 2 bases; nucleotides not matched to a gene: 4. CDR3 bases: TGTGCCAGCAGTTCAGGGGGACAGAACTATGGCTACACCTTC. It translates to CASSSGGQNYGYTF.

V is TRBV6-4 and J is TRBJ2-2; 8 positions match TRBD2. The CDR3 is made up of 15 amino acids. The germline V gene has CDR1 MRHNA and CDR2 SNTAGT. Germline trimming cut 6 bases from V and 5 bases from J; bases unmatched to any gene: 8. The CDR3 sequence: CASSPGTSSTGELFF. The CDR3 bases are TGTGCCAGCAGCCCCGGGACTAGTTCTACCGGGGAGCTGTTTTTT.

The chain recombines TRBV11-2 with TRBJ2-2, with D perhaps TRBD1 (6 bases). V was trimmed by 1 base and J by 5 bases, leaving 14 bases between them. This CDR3 spans 16 amino acids. The V gene's germline CDR1 is SGHAT and CDR2 FQNNGV. The CDR3 DNA reads as TGTGCCAGCAGCTTAGCCAGGGGAAGAAAAACCGGGGAGCTGTTTTTT. This encodes CASSLARGRKTGELFF.

This CDR3 is CASSSLLLLENGTYEQFF. The DNA of the CDR3 is TGTGCCAGCAGTTCCTTACTACTACTAGAGAATGGCACGTATGAGCAGTTCTTC. The V call is TRBV28, the J call TRBJ2-1; TRBD2 might be the D (5 bases). Trimming pared 4 bases from V and 8 bases from J, leaving 27 bases between. The CDR3 consists of 18 residues. Germline CDR1 reads MDHEN; CDR2 reads SYDVKM.

Only a few counts were recorded for this clone. The gene calls are TRBV4-2 and TRBJ1-1; TRBD1 matches at 7 bases. Unmatched junction bases numbered 5, after V lost 0 bases and J lost 7 bases. Germline assignment: CDR1 LGHNA and CDR2 YNFKEQ. This CDR3 region has 14 residues. The CDR3 coding sequence is TGTGCCAGCAGCCAAGATCCGACAGGGATTGAAGCTTTCTTT. Protein: CASSQDPTGIEAFF.

This chain joins TRBV28 and TRBJ1-2; 8 bases agree with TRBD1. This CDR3 contains 16 residues. Germline-derived CDR1 and CDR2 are MDHEN and SYDVKM. Trimming at V came to 4 bases and at J to 3 bases, leaving 10 bases not matched to a gene. CDR3 coding DNA: TGTGCCAGCAGTTCCTTACCTTTGACAGGGGACTATGGCTACACCTTC. Its translation: CASSSLPLTGDYGYTF.

The genes are TRBV3-1 (or the pseudogene TRBV3-2) and TRBJ1-1; no definite D call. V shed 4 bases and J shed 5 bases, with 17 bases lying between them. The CDR3 runs to 15 residues. CDR1 LGHDT and CDR2 YNNKEL come from the germline V gene (reference sequence). CDR3 nucleotide sequence: TGTGCCAGCAGCCCTACTGCGGGAGGGAGGACTGAAGCTTTCTTT. It is translated as CASSPTAGGRTEAFF.

This clone was detected only a few times. This sequence joins TRBV7-2 and TRBJ2-7; 10 nucleotides match TRBD1. CDR3 length: 15 residues. V lost 6 bases and J lost 4; bases outside the gene matches: 9. CDR1 SGHTA and CDR2 FQGNSA come from the germline V gene. CDR3 sequence (DNA): TGTGCCAGCAGTTCTACCCGGGACAGGGGTTACGAGCAGTACTTC. It encodes CASSSTRDRGYEQYF. The full variable domain, completed using reference TRBV7-2 and TRBJ2-7, is GAGVSQSPSNKVTEKGKDVELRCDPISGHTALYWYRQSLGQGLEFLIYFQGNSAPDKSGLPSDRFSAERTGGSVSTLTIQRTQQEDSAVYLCASSSTRDRGYEQYFGPGTRLTVT.

This clone was seen only a few times. The rearrangement uses TRBV5-8 and TRBJ1-5; D ambiguous. This CDR3 comprises 15 residues. CDR1 is SGHTS, CDR2 YDEGEE, per germline. With 4 bases removed from V and 6 bases from J, the gap between germline ends came to 17 bases. The CDR3 protein is CASSRSGNGGQPQHF. CDR3 nucleotide sequence: TGTGCCAGCAGCCGGTCGGGGAACGGTGGTCAGCCCCAGCATTTT.

The rearrangement joins TRBV7-9 to TRBJ2-1, with D possibly matching TRBD2 (6 bases). V dropped 3 bases and J dropped 4 bases, with 10 bases sitting between them. Germline V gene sequence: CDR1 SEHNR, CDR2 FQNEAQ (reference sequence). The CDR3 length is 14 residues. Here the CDR3 DNA reads TGTGCCAGCAGCTTTGGCGGGGTTTACAATGAGCAGTTCTTC. Translated: CASSFGGVYNEQFF.

In this sample, this clone turned up once. This chain links TRBV5-1 with TRBJ1-5, with D maybe TRBD1 (6 bases). There are 17 residues in the CDR3. V was shortened by 0 bases and J by 4 bases, with 17 bases between the two germline ends. Germline values: CDR1 SGHRS, CDR2 YFSETQ. The CDR3 reads CASSLEPLGQPNQPQHF. The CDR3 bases are TGCGCCAGCAGCTTGGAACCCCTAGGACAGCCGAATCAGCCCCAGCATTTT. Complete variable domain (other parts from reference TRBV5-1 and TRBJ1-5): KAGVTQTPRYLIKTRGQQVTLSCSPISGHRSVSWYQQTPGQGLQFLFEYFSETQRNKGNFPGRFSGRQFSNSRSEMNVSTLELGDSALYLCASSLEPLGQPNQPQHFGDGTRLSIL.

This chain uses TRBV7-8 with TRBJ1-2, with D tentatively TRBD1 (6 bases). Trimming removed 1 base at V and 6 bases at J, with 15 bases between. The CDR3 totals 15 residues. Germline V lookup: CDR1 SGHVS, CDR2 FQNEAQ. The CDR3 sequence is CASSLEEGGGDGYTF. The DNA of the CDR3 is TGTGCCAGCAGCTTAGAAGAAGGGGGTGGTGATGGCTACACCTTC.

The rearrangement links TRBV6-5 to TRBJ2-3; TRBD2 agrees at 10 bases. This CDR3 contains 15 residues. Per the germline V gene, CDR1 is MNHEY and CDR2 is SVGAGI. With 5 bases clipped from V and 8 bases from J, the junction kept 10 bases outside the gene matches. CDR3 protein: CASSPLAGVGATQYF. The DNA for the CDR3 is TGTGCCAGCAGTCCGCTAGCGGGAGTTGGAGCTACGCAGTATTTT.

CDR3 region: CASSPVSAGRGGELFF. DNA of the CDR3: TGTGCCAGCAGCCCCGTTTCGGCAGGGCGGGGTGGGGAGCTGTTTTTT. The chain links TRBV13 to TRBJ2-2; maybe TRBD2 (6 bases). Trimming stripped 5 bases from V and 8 bases from J, with 21 bases between. Per germline, CDR1 PRHDT and CDR2 FYEKMQ (reference sequence). The CDR3 sequence is 16 residues long.

CDR3 protein: CASSATRKSYTF. The CDR3 DNA sequence: TGTGCCAGCAGTGCCACCAGGAAAAGCTACACCTTC. This chain connects TRBV28 to TRBJ1-2; D gene ambiguous. V was clipped by 5 bases and J by 9 bases, with 13 bases between them. Germline lookup yields CDR1 MDHEN and CDR2 SYDVKM. The CDR3 spans 12 residues.

The V and J genes are TRBV5-4 and TRBJ1-5, with D perhaps TRBD1 (5 bases). Trimming took off 4 bases at V and 1 base at J, with 15 bases between the two ends. Germline V gene lookup returns CDR1 SGHNT and CDR2 YYREEE (reference sequence). This CDR3 region has 16 residues. Here the CDR3 DNA reads TGTGCCAGCAGCCCTACTCCGGGGGGAAGCAATCAGCCCCAGCATTTT. Its translation: CASSPTPGGSNQPQHF.

This chain joins TRBV18 and TRBJ1-2, with 12 bases that match TRBD1. V shed 1 base, J shed 0 bases, and the junction held 6 bases outside the gene matches. This CDR3 is built from 18 residues. Germline lookup yields CDR1 KGHSH and CDR2 LQKENI. The CDR3 DNA follows: TGTGCCAGCTCACCACTCGGGACAGGGGGCGAAGCTAACTATGGCTACACCTTC. Amino acid sequence: CASSPLGTGGEANYGYTF.

The rearrangement uses TRBV7-2 and TRBJ1-1; D might be TRBD1 (5 bases). Germline assignment: CDR1 SGHTA and CDR2 FQGNSA. The CDR3 is 17 residues long. The ends were cut back, 0 bases at V and 5 bases at J, with 19 bases in the middle. CDR3 nucleotides: TGTGCCAGCAGCTTAGCTCAGCGGGGACTTCGGGGTACTGAAGCTTTCTTT. Residues: CASSLAQRGLRGTEAFF.

This chain links TRBV18 with TRBJ2-2; 9 bases align to TRBD2. There are 16 residues in the CDR3. J was trimmed by 7 bases and V by 0 bases; bases with no gene match: 6. The germline V gene encodes CDR1 KGHSH and CDR2 LQKENI. The CDR3 region is CASSPPASGIVGELFF. The CDR3 DNA sequence: TGTGCCAGCTCACCACCGGCTAGCGGGATAGTCGGGGAGCTGTTTTTT.

The V gene is TRBV20-1, the J gene TRBJ1-6, with TRBD1 matching 7 bases. V lost 3 bases, J lost 10 bases, and 6 bases stayed unmatched. The CDR3 runs 13 residues. Germline V lookup: CDR1 DFQATT, CDR2 SNEGSKA (reference sequence). CDR3 sequence: CSASGQAGSPLHF. The CDR3 coding sequence is TGCAGTGCTAGTGGACAGGCGGGCTCACCCCTCCACTTT.